This paragraph reports one T cell receptor (beta chain). This sample stems from a study of blood T cell repertoires in COVID-19. Across the whole study: PBMCs, B-cell-depleted T cells, or T cells provided the cDNA or gDNA that made up the material.

The repertoire was sequenced with immunoSEQ multiplex PCR; TCRdb's copy has only in-frame clones and lacks some. This sample has 250,000 to 300,000 clones; roughly 85% occur once, and the top ten carry 11%. After removal of 2 bases from V and 3 bases from J, the junction contained 3 bases not matched to a gene. The CDR3 has 16 residues. Germline V lookup: CDR1 SGHNT, CDR2 YYREEE (reference sequence). Input material: peripheral blood. This TCR derives from a woman in her 70s with acute or convalescent COVID-19. This chain joins TRBV5-4 and TRBJ2-2, with TRBD2 matching 11 bases. The CDR3 reads CASSLGTSGYTGELFF. DNA of the CDR3: TGTGCCAGCAGCTTAGGGACTAGCGGATACACCGGGGAGCTGTTTTTT.